A single sample is the source of the 22 T cell receptor beta chains below, sequenced in a study of T cells in Graves' hyperthyroidism and ophthalmopathy. TCR beta CDR3 region amplification was performed from RNA transcripts. The HTBI primer set drove a first-round RT-PCR of the TCR CDR3. TCRdb re-derived calls from the multiplex PCR reads in MiXCR, one entry per CDR3 protein. The sample lists around 300,000 distinct CDR3 sequences, about 15% occurring once. The sample taken for sequencing was blood. The receptors were sampled from a woman younger than 45 with Graves' hyperthyroidism.

In its sample, this clonotype was seen a few times. The chain employs TRBV27 and TRBJ2-1; perhaps D is TRBD1 or TRBD2 (5 bases each). This CDR3 is 12 amino acids long. CDR1 MNHEY and CDR2 SMNVEV come from the germline V gene (reference sequence). The V and J ends lost 4 bases and 10 bases respectively, with 11 bases between them. CDR3 residues: CASSSGSREQFF. The CDR3 region has the DNA TGTGCCAGCAGTTCAGGGAGTAGGGAGCAGTTCTTC.

This rearrangement joins TRBV12-3 or TRBV12-4 to TRBJ2-3; perhaps TRBD2 as D (6 bases). This CDR3 has 14 residues. Trimming removed 5 bases at V and 4 bases at J, with 13 bases between. The CDR3 DNA is TGTGCCAGCAGTCCGGGAGTAGGTGCAGATACGCAGTATTTT. Protein sequence: CASSPGVGADTQYF.

V gene TRBV11-2 combines with J gene TRBJ2-7; a possible D gene is TRBD2 (5 bases). Trimming left V 4 bases short and J 8 bases short, with 9 bases between. The CDR3 spans 11 residues. Germline V gene lookup returns CDR1 SGHAT and CDR2 FQNNGV. This chain's CDR3 is CASSSGLQQYF. CDR3 nucleotide sequence: TGTGCCAGCAGCTCTGGACTTCAGCAGTACTTC.

This clonotype was observed a handful of times. The genes are TRBV3-1 and TRBJ1-6, with TRBD1 as a possible D gene (5 bases). This CDR3 has 14 amino acids. CDR1 LGHDT and CDR2 YNNKEL come from the germline V gene (reference sequence). V lost 1 base to trimming and J lost 8 bases, with 9 bases between them. CDR3 residues: CASSQAGTYSPLHF. The CDR3 DNA reads as TGTGCCAGCAGCCAAGCAGGGACCTATTCACCCCTCCACTTT. The entire variable domain, with the rest obtained from reference TRBV3-1 and TRBJ1-6, is as follows: DTAVSQTPKYLVTQMGNDKSIKCEQNLGHDTMYWYKQDSKKFLKIMFSYNNKELIINETVPNRFSPKSPDKAHLNLHINSLELGDSAVYFCASSQAGTYSPLHFGNGTRLTVT.

V gene TRBV11-2 combines with J gene TRBJ2-3; unclear D gene. The length of the CDR3 is 14 residues. Trimming cost V 5 bases and J 1 base, with 10 bases left between them. CDR1 is SGHAT, CDR2 FQNNGV, per germline. The CDR3 region has the DNA TGTGCCAGCAGCCCACCCGCCGGCACAGATACGCAGTATTTT. Translating it yields CASSPPAGTDTQYF.

This clonotype occurred many times. The chain is built from TRBV6-1 and TRBJ2-3; TRBD1 matches at 8 bases. CDR1 is MNHNS, CDR2 SASEGT, per germline. V gave up 5 bases and J gave up 1 base; unmatched junction bases: 5. The CDR3 covers 15 residues. Written as DNA, the CDR3 is TGTGCCAGCAGTATGCGGACAGGGCGCACAGATACGCAGTATTTT. It codes for CASSMRTGRTDTQYF.

This clonotype appeared many times. The V and J genes are TRBV28 and TRBJ2-1, with 8 nucleotides matching TRBD1. Trimming at V came to 5 bases and at J to 7 bases, leaving 7 bases not matched to a gene. CDR1 is MDHEN, CDR2 SYDVKM, per germline. The CDR3 is 14 residues long. The CDR3 DNA reads as TGTGCCAGCAGTGCAGGACAGGGTATGAATGAGCAGTTCTTC. Translating it yields CASSAGQGMNEQFF. Combining the CDR3 with reference TRBV28 and TRBJ2-1 gives the whole variable domain DVKVTQSSRYLVKRTGEKVFLECVQDMDHENMFWYRQDPGLGLRLIYFSYDVKMKEKGDIPEGYSVSREKKERFSLILESASTNQTSMYLCASSAGQGMNEQFFGPGTRLTVL.

V usage is TRBV5-1 and J usage is TRBJ2-2, with 8 bases identical to TRBD2. The CDR3 has 14 residues. Trimming removed 7 bases from V and 4 bases from J; junction bases left unmatched: 6. The germline CDR1 and CDR2 sequences are SGHRS and YFSETQ. The CDR3 sequence is CASSKRESTGELFF. Here the CDR3 DNA reads TGCGCCAGCTCGAAGCGGGAGTCCACCGGGGAGCTGTTTTTT.

CDR3 coding DNA: TGTGCCAGCAGTGAATCCGGGTTTGGCTACACCTTC. Its protein is CASSESGFGYTF. The chain combines TRBV6-4 with TRBJ1-2; D call uncertain. V was cut by 3 bases and J by 7 bases, with 9 bases left in between. Looked up from germline, CDR1 is MRHNA and CDR2 is SNTAGT. This CDR3 contains 12 residues.

Ten or more counts support this clonotype. This chain uses TRBV12-3 or TRBV12-4 with TRBJ1-2; TRBD1 aligns across 10 bases. CDR3 size: 14 residues. With 3 bases clipped from V and 7 bases from J, the junction kept 5 bases outside the gene matches. CDR3 residues: CASSFGTGVAGYTF. As DNA, the CDR3 is TGTGCCAGCAGTTTCGGGACAGGGGTTGCTGGCTACACCTTC.

This clonotype was recorded many times. The V gene is TRBV15, the J gene TRBJ2-3; no clear D gene. CDR3 length: 14 amino acids. Trimming took off 9 bases at V and 1 base at J, with 14 bases between the two ends. CDR1 and CDR2 (germline): LNHNV, YYDKDF (reference sequence). CDR3 in amino acids: CATQNVPRTDTQYF. DNA for the CDR3: TGTGCCACTCAAAACGTGCCCCGCACAGATACGCAGTATTTT. Full variable domain (rest looked up from reference TRBV15 and TRBJ2-3): DAMVIQNPRYQVTQFGKPVTLSCSQTLNHNVMYWYQQKSSQAPKLLFHYYDKDFNNEADTPDNFQSRRPNTSFCFLDIRSPGLGDTAMYLCATQNVPRTDTQYFGPGTRLTVL.

A note on this clonotype: Relative to the germline gene, one junction end is altered; a read error may explain this. This rearrangement joins TRBV5-1 to TRBJ2-1; TRBD2 aligns across 9 bases. Per the germline V gene, CDR1 is SGHRS and CDR2 is YFSETQ. CDR3 length equals 16 residues. CDR3 sequence reads: CASGLGGPSGVQEQFF. CDR3 bases: TGCGCCAGCGGCTTGGGGGGGCCTAGCGGGGTTCAGGAGCAGTTCTTC.

The gene calls are TRBV5-4 and TRBJ2-3; weak D call: TRBD1 (5 bases). From germline, CDR1 is SGHNT and CDR2 YYREEE (reference sequence). Trimming shortened V by 2 bases and J by 2 bases, and 12 bases separated the two germline ends. The CDR3 covers 15 residues. CDR3 in amino acids: CASSFRVSDTDTQYF. The CDR3 coding sequence is TGTGCCAGCAGCTTCAGGGTGTCCGACACAGATACGCAGTATTTT.

This clonotype was found many times. The chain combines TRBV11-2 with TRBJ2-2; TRBD1 is a possible D gene (6 bases). Trimming took off 2 bases at V and 4 bases at J, with 11 bases between the two ends. Germline V gene lookup returns CDR1 SGHAT and CDR2 FQNNGV. CDR3 length: 15 amino acids. In nucleotides, the CDR3 is TGTGCCAGCAGCTTACTGGACAGAGCCACCGGGGAGCTGTTTTTT. Translation gives CASSLLDRATGELFF.

This clonotype was counted only a few times. The chain uses TRBV27 and TRBJ2-7; D may be TRBD1 (5 bases). The CDR3 covers 15 residues. V was trimmed by 11 bases and J by 5 bases, leaving 25 bases between them. Germline V gene sequence: CDR1 MNHEY, CDR2 SMNVEV (reference sequence). In DNA, the CDR3 is TGTGCCCACAGGCCCGTCGTCAGCCGCCTGGACGAGCAGTACTTC. This encodes CAHRPVVSRLDEQYF.

This clonotype was observed many times. The chain couples TRBV28 to TRBJ1-5; D is ambiguous. The V and J ends lost 8 bases and 3 bases respectively, with 8 bases between them. This CDR3 region has 12 residues. Germline lookup yields CDR1 MDHEN and CDR2 SYDVKM. CDR3 residues: CASSGFNQPQHF. CDR3 DNA sequence: TGTGCCAGCTCGGGATTCAATCAGCCCCAGCATTTT.

This clonotype was seen more than once but under ten times. This chain joins TRBV7-9 and TRBJ2-3; unclear D gene. CDR1 and CDR2 (germline): SEHNR, FQNEAQ (reference sequence). Trimming cost V 5 bases and J 2 bases, with 11 bases left between them. The CDR3 totals 14 residues. The CDR3 loop is CASSAKQNTDTQYF. Here the CDR3 DNA reads TGTGCCAGCAGCGCCAAGCAGAACACAGATACGCAGTATTTT.

This clonotype was detected many times. In nucleotides, the CDR3 is TGTGCCACCAGTGACGGGTATGGGACAGGGTTTCGGGAAGAGACCCAGTACTTC. This gives the protein CATSDGYGTGFREETQYF. The chain joins TRBV24-1 to TRBJ2-5; 9 bases map to TRBD1. Germline CDR1 KGHDR, CDR2 SFDVKD. This CDR3 has 18 residues. Germline trimming cut 4 bases from V and 3 bases from J; bases unmatched to any gene: 14.

This sequence joins TRBV12-3 or TRBV12-4 and TRBJ1-2; a possible D gene is TRBD1 (6 bases). This CDR3 is built from 13 residues. The V and J ends lost 3 bases and 6 bases respectively, with 11 bases between them. The CDR3 region is CASSFPTGNGYTF. In DNA, the CDR3 is TGTGCCAGCAGTTTCCCGACAGGCAATGGCTACACCTTC.

The chain employs TRBV7-3 and TRBJ2-1; the D gene is possibly TRBD2 (6 bases). Germline CDR1 is SGHTA and CDR2 is FQGTGA. Trimming took 5 bases from V and 9 from J, leaving 17 bases between them. This CDR3 has 14 residues. CDR3 nucleotides: TGTGCCAGCAGCCCAGGAGGGGTTGGAGGTGAGCAGTTCTTC. Amino acid sequence: CASSPGGVGGEQFF. Full variable domain (missing parts from reference TRBV7-3 and TRBJ2-1): GAGVSQTPSNKVTEKGKYVELRCDPISGHTALYWYRQSLGQGPEFLIYFQGTGAADDSGLPNDRFFAVRPEGSVSTLKIQRTERGDSAVYLCASSPGGVGGEQFFGPGTRLTVL.

This clonotype was counted many times. The V and J genes are TRBV11-1 and TRBJ2-1; a weak D match, TRBD2 (5 bases). V was shortened by 6 bases and J by 2 bases, with 8 bases between the two germline ends. CDR1 SGHAT and CDR2 FQDESV come from the germline V gene (reference sequence). This CDR3 has 13 amino acids. CDR3 nucleotide sequence: TGTGCCAGCAGAGACTATGCCTACAATGAGCAGTTCTTC. The encoded protein is CASRDYAYNEQFF.

This clonotype was recorded once. This rearrangement joins TRBV6-1 to TRBJ2-5; D possibly corresponds to TRBD1 (7 bases). The CDR3 spans 13 residues. Between the trimmed V and J ends, which lost 10 bases and 5 bases, there was a span of 17 bases. Germline CDR1 and CDR2: MNHNS and SASEGT. CDR3: CATRGGGRETQYF. The CDR3 DNA is TGTGCCACCCGTGGAGGGGGCAGGGAGACCCAGTACTTC.